A selection of T cell receptor beta chains follows, all from one sample in a study of CD8+ T cells in alopecia areata. This table comes from immunoSEQ multiplex PCR, and its TCRdb copy is limited to in-frame clones, with some not included. The repertoire includes approximately 58,000 clones, about 44% of them detected once, and around 54% sits in the top ten. The specimen was NKG2D-low CD8+ T cells sorted from blood. These receptors all come from a human donor with alopecia areata. CDR3s leave out the opening cysteine and the closing phenylalanine or tryptophan. Fields, in order: V gene, clone size, D gene, J gene, CDR3 protein. D genes are given only for firm matches. For some rows the clone size is stated as once, few or many, or as a class when expanded; others skip it.

v_gene: TRBV28; abundance: few; d_gene: .; j_gene: TRBJ2-2; CDR3aa: ASRPDPGTGELF
v_gene: TRBV7-2; abundance: .; d_gene: TRBD2; j_gene: TRBJ2-7; CDR3aa: ASSPTGTSEYEQY
v_gene: TRBV30; abundance: .; d_gene: .; j_gene: TRBJ2-7; CDR3aa: AWSSGVGDEQY
v_gene: TRBV5-1; abundance: .; d_gene: .; j_gene: TRBJ2-3; CDR3aa: ASSLVSDLSTDTQY
v_gene: TRBV6-6; abundance: .; d_gene: .; j_gene: TRBJ2-7; CDR3aa: ASSYSIQAYEQY
v_gene: TRBV6-6; abundance: .; d_gene: .; j_gene: TRBJ2-7; CDR3aa: ASSSGNAYEQY
v_gene: TRBV5-4; abundance: .; d_gene: .; j_gene: TRBJ2-5; CDR3aa: ASSLVTTKETQY
v_gene: TRBV7-9; abundance: .; d_gene: .; j_gene: TRBJ1-1; CDR3aa: ASSIGTAEAF
v_gene: TRBV29-1; abundance: few; d_gene: TRBD2; j_gene: TRBJ2-1; CDR3aa: SVAGLAGDEQF
v_gene: TRBV2; abundance: once; d_gene: TRBD1; j_gene: TRBJ1-2; CDR3aa: ASRPRTGIL
v_gene: TRBV5-4; abundance: many; d_gene: TRBD1; j_gene: TRBJ2-7; CDR3aa: ASSFPGQGVYEQY
v_gene: TRBV23-1; abundance: .; d_gene: TRBD1; j_gene: TRBJ1-5; CDR3aa: ASSQSGTGNQPQH
v_gene: TRBV7-9; abundance: .; d_gene: .; j_gene: TRBJ2-3; CDR3aa: ASSPSGHRDTQY
v_gene: TRBV29-1; abundance: few; d_gene: .; j_gene: TRBJ2-7; CDR3aa: SVGAAYEQY
v_gene: TRBV27; abundance: .; d_gene: .; j_gene: TRBJ1-1; CDR3aa: ASSFTGTEAF
v_gene: TRBV29-1; abundance: .; d_gene: TRBD1; j_gene: TRBJ2-2; CDR3aa: SVEGTGAVANTGELF
v_gene: TRBV5-1; abundance: .; d_gene: .; j_gene: TRBJ1-6; CDR3aa: ASSPLDGSYNSPLH
v_gene: TRBV4-1; abundance: .; d_gene: .; j_gene: TRBJ2-7; CDR3aa: ASSQRDIAYEQY
v_gene: TRBV28; abundance: few; d_gene: .; j_gene: TRBJ2-1; CDR3aa: ASTYGQEGRGKF
v_gene: TRBV29-1; abundance: .; d_gene: .; j_gene: TRBJ1-1; CDR3aa: SVTFPRGIEAF
v_gene: TRBV7-9; abundance: few; d_gene: .; j_gene: TRBJ2-7; CDR3aa: ASSSSDRRATPYEQY
v_gene: TRBV7-9; abundance: once; d_gene: .; j_gene: .; CDR3aa: ASSNRRSYEQY
v_gene: TRBV15; abundance: few; d_gene: .; j_gene: TRBJ2-1; CDR3aa: ATSRADEQF
v_gene: TRBV28; abundance: .; d_gene: TRBD1; j_gene: TRBJ2-7; CDR3aa: ASRGTGEHEQY
v_gene: TRBV19; abundance: .; d_gene: .; j_gene: TRBJ1-4; CDR3aa: ASSMSGPGSGEKLF
v_gene: TRBV5-1; abundance: .; d_gene: TRBD1; j_gene: TRBJ1-6; CDR3aa: ASSLVPDRAEAPLH
v_gene: TRBV5-1; abundance: .; d_gene: TRBD2; j_gene: TRBJ2-5; CDR3aa: ASSETSGGPQETQY
v_gene: TRBV7-9; abundance: few; d_gene: .; j_gene: TRBJ1-1; CDR3aa: ASTRRVGDTEAF
v_gene: TRBV7-9; abundance: .; d_gene: .; j_gene: TRBJ2-7; CDR3aa: ASSPRQDYEQY
v_gene: TRBV6-1; abundance: .; d_gene: .; j_gene: TRBJ1-5; CDR3aa: ASSEWTVNQPQH
v_gene: TRBV30; abundance: few; d_gene: .; j_gene: TRBJ2-5; CDR3aa: AGRDPGRETQY
v_gene: TRBV27; abundance: .; d_gene: .; j_gene: TRBJ1-3; CDR3aa: ASSLGGVSGNTIY
v_gene: TRBV29-1; abundance: few; d_gene: TRBD2; j_gene: TRBJ2-1; CDR3aa: SVGGSSSGPPSYNEQF
v_gene: TRBV2; abundance: .; d_gene: .; j_gene: TRBJ2-7; CDR3aa: ASQEELWDYEQY
v_gene: TRBV27; abundance: .; d_gene: TRBD2; j_gene: TRBJ2-7; CDR3aa: ASSPGTRNYEQY
v_gene: TRBV6-5; abundance: .; d_gene: .; j_gene: TRBJ2-7; CDR3aa: ASSYAVPPRAEQY
v_gene: TRBV9; abundance: .; d_gene: .; j_gene: TRBJ2-7; CDR3aa: ASSPSGRGFYEQY
v_gene: TRBV7-9; abundance: .; d_gene: .; j_gene: TRBJ2-3; CDR3aa: ASKVARPGTDTQY
v_gene: TRBV27; abundance: .; d_gene: .; j_gene: TRBJ2-1; CDR3aa: ASSLGGGSNEQF
v_gene: TRBV6-5; abundance: few; d_gene: .; j_gene: TRBJ2-1; CDR3aa: ASSYGQGDYNEQF
v_gene: TRBV29-1; abundance: few; d_gene: .; j_gene: TRBJ2-1; CDR3aa: SVELRGDDLGNEQF
v_gene: TRBV4-1; abundance: .; d_gene: .; j_gene: TRBJ2-1; CDR3aa: ASSQDSRPGDEQF
v_gene: TRBV5-1; abundance: once; d_gene: TRBD1; j_gene: TRBJ1-1; CDR3aa: ASSLRDRARSNTEAF
v_gene: TRBV2; abundance: .; d_gene: .; j_gene: TRBJ1-2; CDR3aa: ASSPGTNYGYT
v_gene: TRBV6-1; abundance: .; d_gene: .; j_gene: TRBJ2-5; CDR3aa: ASSEAHPQY
v_gene: TRBV6-1; abundance: .; d_gene: .; j_gene: TRBJ2-7; CDR3aa: ASSELGWKY
v_gene: TRBV5-4; abundance: .; d_gene: TRBD1; j_gene: TRBJ2-5; CDR3aa: ASSPATGGDWETQY
v_gene: TRBV29-1; abundance: .; d_gene: .; j_gene: TRBJ2-5; CDR3aa: SVEESWGVETQY
v_gene: TRBV9; abundance: .; d_gene: TRBD1; j_gene: TRBJ2-3; CDR3aa: ASSVFGQGGADTQY
v_gene: TRBV4-3; abundance: .; d_gene: .; j_gene: TRBJ2-7; CDR3aa: ASSQDLDTAYEQY
v_gene: TRBV28; abundance: .; d_gene: TRBD1; j_gene: TRBJ2-7; CDR3aa: ASSLWDRTSYEQY
v_gene: TRBV4-1; abundance: .; d_gene: .; j_gene: TRBJ2-7; CDR3aa: ASSPEMVSIDEQY
v_gene: TRBV4-2; abundance: .; d_gene: .; j_gene: TRBJ2-1; CDR3aa: ASGTYQTEF
v_gene: TRBV2; abundance: .; d_gene: .; j_gene: TRBJ2-4; CDR3aa: ATERAKNIQY